This T cell receptor (beta chain) was captured by sequencing in a study of graft-versus-host responses after intestinal transplantation. Trimming took 5 bases from V and 7 from J; bases not matched to a gene: 8. The germline V gene encodes CDR1 MNHNY and CDR2 SVGAGI (reference sequence). The CDR3 covers 13 residues. The method was immunoSEQ multiplex PCR; TCRdb's version includes in-frame clones alone and lacks a portion of them. The sample includes approximately 77,000 clones, 80% to 95% of them seen just once. This clonotype was sampled from a human patient who received an intestinal transplant, so some T cells may come from the graft donor. The rearrangement joins TRBV6-6 to TRBJ2-7, with 7 nucleotides matching TRBD1. The source was PBMCs, collected 98 days after intestinal transplantation. CDR3 protein: CASSDRQGREQYF. The CDR3 nucleotides read TGTGCCAGCAGTGACAGACAGGGAAGAGAGCAGTACTTC.